These 5 T cell receptor beta chains were all obtained from the same sample, sequenced in a study of identical twins. TCRdb re-derived calls from the 5' RACE reads in MiXCR, one entry per CDR3 protein. Seen here are 1,800,000 or so distinct CDR3 sequences, roughly 35% observed once, and the top ten hold under 0.35%. Sequencing was done on a sample of cord blood. The receptors were gathered from a newborn girl in good health.

The rearrangement links TRBV7-2 to TRBJ2-3, with 10 bases fitting TRBD2. Germline V lookup: CDR1 SGHTA, CDR2 FQGNSA. V was clipped by 1 base and J by 5 bases; unmatched bases: 9. This CDR3 comprises 17 residues. The CDR3 bases are TGTGCCAGCAGCTTAGGGGCTAGCGGGGGATTTAGAGATACGCAGTATTTT. This encodes CASSLGASGGFRDTQYF.

The rearrangement joins TRBV2 to TRBJ2-5; tentative D call: TRBD2 (7 bases). V shed 2 bases and J shed 11 bases, with 33 bases lying between them. CDR3 length: 19 residues. In germline, CDR1 is SNHLY, CDR2 FYNNEI. In DNA form, the CDR3 reads TGTGCCAGCAGTGAATCGAAACAGGGAGGACTAGAAAGCTACAATGAGCAGTACTTC. Translated: CASSESKQGGLESYNEQYF.

Concerning this clonotype itself: The junction differs from germline at one of its ends, possibly a read error. The J gene is TRBJ1-1, the V gene TRBV28; D may be TRBD1 (5 bases). The germline V gene has CDR1 MDHEN and CDR2 SYDVKM. The CDR3 is 14 residues long. DNA for the CDR3: TGTGCCAGCAGTTTATTGACAGCTTACACTGAGGCTTTCTTT. Amino acids: CASSLLTAYTEAFF. Drawing the rest from reference TRBV28 and TRBJ1-1, the complete variable domain is DVKVTQSSRYLVKRTGEKVFLECVQDMDHENMFWYRQDPGLGLRLIYFSYDVKMKEKGDIPEGYSVSREKKERFSLILESASTNQTSMYLCASSLLTAYTEAFFGQGTRLTVV.

This clonotype was seen more than once but under ten times. The gene calls are TRBV28 and TRBJ2-7, with D tentatively TRBD2 (7 bases). Germline values: CDR1 MDHEN, CDR2 SYDVKM. The V gene lost 6 bases and the J gene lost 5 bases, with 17 bases spanning the gap. The CDR3 has 14 amino acids. The CDR3, as DNA: TGTGCCAGCAGGCAAAGGGGGGGACTCAACGAGCAGTACTTC. Encoded protein: CASRQRGGLNEQYF.

This clonotype has just a few counts. This chain links TRBV5-1 with TRBJ1-2; D possibly corresponds to TRBD1 (6 bases). In germline, CDR1 is SGHRS, CDR2 YFSETQ. V was clipped by 4 bases and J by 4 bases, with 11 bases between them. CDR3 length: 13 amino acids. CDR3 sequence: CASSRDNLYGYTF. CDR3 nucleotides: TGCGCCAGCAGCAGGGACAACCTCTATGGCTACACCTTC.